These 29 T cell receptor beta chains were all obtained from the same sample, sequenced in a study of cytomegalovirus exposure and HLA in healthy donors. PCR used 60 Vbeta primers and 13 Jbeta primers. Some clones are missing from TCRdb's copy, which holds only in-frame ones; the method was immunoSEQ multiplex PCR. The sample has roughly 75,000 clones. The source material was PBMCs. These TCRs come from a man aged 35 to 55 in good health and CMV-seronegative.

This sequence joins TRBV2 and TRBJ1-1, with D perhaps matching TRBD1 (6 bases). Per germline, CDR1 SNHLY and CDR2 FYNNEI. This CDR3 contains 15 residues. V dropped 3 bases and J dropped 5 bases, with 16 bases sitting between them. The CDR3: CASSENRAILTEAFF. Written as DNA, the CDR3 is TGTGCCAGCAGTGAGAACAGGGCCATCTTGACTGAAGCTTTCTTT. The whole variable domain, remainder taken from reference TRBV2 and TRBJ1-1, is EPEVTQTPSHQVTQMGQEVILRCVPISNHLYFYWYRQILGQKVEFLVSFYNNEISEKSEIFDDQFSVERPDGSNFTLKIRSTKLEDSAMYFCASSENRAILTEAFFGQGTRLTVV.

The chain joins TRBV5-4 to TRBJ1-2, with 12 positions matching TRBD1. Germline V gene sequence: CDR1 SGHNT, CDR2 YYREEE (reference sequence). The CDR3 runs 16 residues. V dropped 6 bases and J dropped 4; count of bases not matched to a gene: 10. Here the CDR3 DNA reads TGTGCCAGCATCGTTGGGGGGACAGGGGGCAGCTATGGCTACACCTTC. It encodes CASIVGGTGGSYGYTF.

The genes are TRBV5-1 and TRBJ1-1, with 12 nucleotides matching TRBD1. V was pared by 5 bases and J by 7 bases, with 6 bases of the junction left unmatched. This CDR3 comprises 14 residues. Germline V gives CDR1 SGHRS, CDR2 YFSETQ. The CDR3 is CASSGTGGGGEAFF. The CDR3, as DNA: TGCGCCAGCAGTGGGACAGGGGGCGGCGGTGAAGCTTTCTTT.

The genes are TRBV7-2 and TRBJ1-6; 10 bases agree with TRBD1. CDR1 and CDR2 from the germline V gene are SGHTA and FQGNSA. The CDR3 length is 16 residues. J gave up 8 bases and V 1 base, and 5 bases lay outside the gene matches. The CDR3 is CASSLVPGTGDSPLHF. CDR3 DNA: TGTGCCAGCAGCTTAGTGCCCGGGACAGGGGATTCACCCCTCCACTTT.

This chain links TRBV7-2 with TRBJ2-5; TRBD1 is a possible D gene (5 bases). The CDR3 consists of 15 residues. Germline CDR1 and CDR2: SGHTA and FQGNSA. Trimming left V 7 bases short and J 2 bases short, with 17 bases between. The DNA for the CDR3 is TGTGCCAGCAACTCCATGGGGCGCCTGCAAGAGACCCAGTACTTC. This codes for CASNSMGRLQETQYF.

The chain links TRBV11-3 to TRBJ2-2; unclear D gene. Deletions cut 1 base from V and 10 bases from J, with 13 bases between. The CDR3 is 14 amino acids. Germline V gene data show CDR1 as SGHNT and CDR2 as YENEEA. The CDR3 spells CASSLVAASEELFF. CDR3 DNA sequence: TGTGCCAGCAGCTTAGTCGCAGCGTCCGAGGAGCTGTTTTTT.

The chain employs TRBV4-1 and TRBJ2-7; D may be TRBD1 (5 bases). This CDR3 comprises 14 residues. CDR1 MGHRA and CDR2 YSYEKL come from the germline V gene. V was pared by 1 base and J by 3 bases, with 10 bases between. CDR3 DNA: TGCGCCAGCAGCCAAGTCGCCAGGGTCTACGAGCAGTACTTC. Translation: CASSQVARVYEQYF.

V gene TRBV10-3 combines with J gene TRBJ2-7; the match to TRBD2 covers 12 bases. There are 16 residues in the CDR3. Unmatched junction bases numbered 5, after V lost 1 base and J lost 4 bases. Germline lookup yields CDR1 ENHRY and CDR2 SYGVKD. The CDR3 protein is CAISEFMTSGRYEQYF. The DNA of the CDR3 is TGTGCCATCAGTGAGTTTATGACTAGCGGGAGATACGAGCAGTACTTC.

The chain combines TRBV5-4 with TRBJ2-7, with 9 bases fitting TRBD1. The germline gives CDR1 SGHNT, CDR2 YYREEE (reference sequence). V shed 3 bases and J 5 bases; nucleotides not matched to a gene: 6. There are 14 residues in the CDR3. CDR3 sequence: CASSSPQGADEQYF. DNA of the CDR3: TGTGCCAGCAGCTCGCCACAGGGGGCGGACGAGCAGTACTTC. Supplemented by reference TRBV5-4 and TRBJ2-7, the full variable domain reads ETGVTQSPTHLIKTRGQQVTLRCSSQSGHNTVSWYQQALGQGPQFIFQYYREEENGRGNFPPRFSGLQFPNYSSELNVNALELDDSALYLCASSSPQGADEQYFGPGTRLTVT.

This chain links TRBV5-1 with TRBJ2-5; TRBD1 aligns across 8 bases. The germline CDR1 and CDR2 sequences are SGHRS and YFSETQ. The junction had 9 bases not matched to a gene; V was cut back by 4 bases and J by 7 bases. This CDR3 has 14 residues. CDR3: CASSPGQGGTTQYF. The CDR3, as DNA: TGCGCCAGCAGCCCTGGACAGGGTGGTACGACCCAGTACTTC.

CDR3 bases: TGTGCCAGCAGCTCCGAAGGGACTAGCCGGATCGTAGCCAAAAACATTCAGTACTTC. Its translation is CASSSEGTSRIVAKNIQYF. The chain combines TRBV7-2 with TRBJ2-4; 9 nucleotides agree with TRBD2. There are 19 residues in the CDR3. Germline lookup yields CDR1 SGHTA and CDR2 FQGNSA. Germline trimming cut 4 bases from V and 0 bases from J; bases unmatched to any gene: 13.

The chain uses TRBV9 and TRBJ2-2; unclear D gene. The ends were cut back, 3 bases at V and 0 bases at J, with 3 bases in the middle. Per the germline V gene, CDR1 is SGDLS and CDR2 is YYNGEE. This CDR3 contains 13 residues. CDR3 residues: CASSATNTGELFF. CDR3 sequence (DNA): TGTGCCAGCAGCGCCACGAACACCGGGGAGCTGTTTTTT.

The J gene is TRBJ2-3, the V gene TRBV19, with 12 bases fitting TRBD1. After removal of 7 bases from V and 3 bases from J, the junction contained 14 bases not matched to a gene. The CDR3 loop spans 18 amino acids. Germline V CDR1 and CDR2: LNHDA, SQIVND (reference sequence). CDR3 coding DNA: TGTGCCAGTACCCTAGGGGGGACAGGGGGCGGTGGAACAGATACGCAGTATTTT. It is translated as CASTLGGTGGGGTDTQYF.

The V call is TRBV4-2, the J call TRBJ1-1; D ambiguous. The germline gives CDR1 LGHNA, CDR2 YNFKEQ. This CDR3 spans 14 amino acids. Trimming removed 4 bases at V and 5 bases at J, with 14 bases between. DNA for the CDR3: TGTGCCAGCAGCCCCTGGGGAGGAAATACTGAAGCTTTCTTT. Translation gives CASSPWGGNTEAFF.

The chain's CDR3 is CASSSTGLNTEAFF. CDR3 coding DNA: TGTGCCAGCAGTTCCACAGGGTTGAACACTGAAGCTTTCTTT. The genes are TRBV27 and TRBJ1-1; D is possibly TRBD1 (6 bases). The CDR3 spans 14 residues. Germline-derived CDR1 and CDR2 are MNHEY and SMNVEV (reference sequence). V lost 4 bases, J lost 0 bases, and 9 bases lay in between.

The J gene is TRBJ2-1, the V gene TRBV7-2; TRBD2 aligns across 7 bases. The length of the CDR3 is 15 residues. The germline V gene encodes CDR1 SGHTA and CDR2 FQGNSA. The ends lost 5 bases at V and 7 bases at J; junction bases unmatched: 11. The DNA of the CDR3 is TGTGCCAGCAGCCCGCAGGCGGGAGCAAGGAATGAGCAGTTCTTC. Its translation: CASSPQAGARNEQFF.

The chain links TRBV7-9 to TRBJ2-5; perhaps TRBD2 as D (5 bases). The last part of the DNA fits TRBJ2-7 better; the J call may be wrong. Germline-derived CDR1 and CDR2 are SEHNR and FQNEAQ (reference sequence). The CDR3 sequence is 15 residues long. The CDR3 reads CASNQLGSGDYEQYF. CDR3 bases: TGTGCCAGCAACCAGTTGGGGAGCGGAGACTACGAGCAGTACTTC.

The chain links TRBV11-2 to TRBJ2-5; 11 bases align to TRBD2. The germline CDR1 and CDR2 sequences are SGHAT and FQNNGV. Germline trimming cut 7 bases from V and 5 bases from J; bases unmatched to any gene: 6. The CDR3 totals 14 residues. CDR3 residues: CASTPTSGVETQYF. Written as DNA, the CDR3 is TGTGCCAGCACCCCGACTAGCGGGGTGGAGACCCAGTACTTC.

Here the CDR3 DNA reads TGTGCCAGCAGCTTGGAGACTAGCGTAGCCTACGAGCAGTACTTC. Its translation: CASSLETSVAYEQYF. The chain recombines TRBV7-2 with TRBJ2-7; 8 bases align to TRBD2. Germline loops: CDR1 SGHTA, CDR2 FQGNSA. J lost 2 bases, V lost 3 bases, and 6 bases had no gene match. The CDR3 has 15 amino acids.

This chain links TRBV5-5 with TRBJ2-6, with a weak D call TRBD2 (6 bases). The length of the CDR3 is 16 residues. Trimming shortened V by 1 base and J by 3 bases, and 11 bases separated the two germline ends. Looked up from germline, CDR1 is SGHKS and CDR2 is YYEKEE (reference sequence). The CDR3 DNA is TGTGCCAGCAGCTTGTCTGTGGGAGGTGGGGCCAACGTCCTGACTTTC. Translation: CASSLSVGGGANVLTF.

This sequence joins TRBV19 and TRBJ1-5; possible D gene TRBD1, 6 bases. This CDR3 comprises 14 residues. Deletions cut 3 bases from V and 5 bases from J, with 11 bases between. Germline V lookup: CDR1 LNHDA, CDR2 SQIVND (reference sequence). The CDR3 reads CASSILAGDQPQHF. The DNA of the CDR3 is TGTGCCAGTAGTATCTTGGCAGGGGATCAGCCCCAGCATTTT.

The rearrangement links TRBV5-6 to TRBJ2-7; D possibly corresponds to TRBD2 (6 bases). Trimming stripped 4 bases from V and 6 bases from J, with 14 bases between. This CDR3 region has 13 residues. Germline lookup yields CDR1 SGHDT and CDR2 YYEEEE. The CDR3 DNA reads as TGTGCCAGCAGCACGGGACTCCGGGCCGAGCAGTACTTC. It codes for CASSTGLRAEQYF. Full variable domain (rest looked up from reference TRBV5-6 and TRBJ2-7): DAGVTQSPTHLIKTRGQQVTLRCSPKSGHDTVSWYQQALGQGPQFIFQYYEEEERQRGNFPDRFSGHQFPNYSSELNVNALLLGDSALYLCASSTGLRAEQYFGPGTRLTVT.

A word on this clone: The sample carries other DNA sequences with the same CDR3. The CDR3 loop is CASSENGDGIYGYTF. In DNA form, the CDR3 reads TGTGCCAGCAGTGAGAACGGGGATGGTATCTACGGCTACACCTTC. The chain joins TRBV2 to TRBJ1-2; D gene ambiguous. Germline CDR1 is SNHLY and CDR2 is FYNNEI. V was shortened by 3 bases and J by 8 bases, with 19 bases between the two germline ends. CDR3 size: 15 residues.

V gene TRBV4-2 combines with J gene TRBJ1-2; the match to TRBD1 covers 7 bases. This CDR3 spans 16 amino acids. Unmatched junction bases numbered 8, after V lost 4 bases and J lost 0 bases. The V gene's germline CDR1 is LGHNA and CDR2 YNFKEQ. The CDR3 here is CASSLQTGQANYGYTF. The DNA for the CDR3 is TGTGCCAGCAGCCTCCAAACAGGACAGGCTAACTATGGCTACACCTTC.

The J gene is TRBJ1-5, the V gene TRBV30; 7 nucleotides match TRBD1. V was pared by 6 bases and J by 0 bases, with 5 bases of the junction left unmatched. The CDR3 extends over 14 amino acids. The germline V gene has CDR1 GTSNPN and CDR2 SVGIG (reference sequence). Here the CDR3 DNA reads TGTGCCTGCCGGGGACAGATTAGCAATCAGCCCCAGCATTTT. This gives the protein CACRGQISNQPQHF.

The V gene is TRBV25-1, the J gene TRBJ1-5; no clear D. There are 18 residues in the CDR3. The V gene lost 1 base and the J gene lost 2 bases, with 18 bases spanning the gap. The germline V gene has CDR1 MGHDK and CDR2 SYGVNS. CDR3 in amino acids: CASSESTRPWLGNQPQHF. CDR3 coding DNA: TGTGCCAGCAGTGAATCAACCCGGCCCTGGCTAGGCAATCAGCCCCAGCATTTT. The variable domain in full, completed from reference TRBV25-1 and TRBJ1-5, reads EADIYQTPRYLVIGTGKKITLECSQTMGHDKMYWYQQDPGMELHLIHYSYGVNSTEKGDLSSESTVSRIRTEHFPLTLESARPSHTSQYLCASSESTRPWLGNQPQHFGDGTRLSIL.

The V and J genes are TRBV28 and TRBJ2-3; 8 bases map to TRBD2. The germline V gene encodes CDR1 MDHEN and CDR2 SYDVKM. The junction had 7 bases not matched to a gene; V was cut back by 1 base and J by 4 bases. This CDR3 comprises 16 residues. In nucleotides, the CDR3 is TGTGCCAGCAGTTTATTAGCGGGAATAAGCGCAGATACGCAGTATTTT. This sequence encodes CASSLLAGISADTQYF.

V usage is TRBV5-6 and J usage is TRBJ1-5; D remains ambiguous. Trimming cost V 0 bases and J 3 bases, with 10 bases left between them. The germline CDR1 and CDR2 sequences are SGHDT and YYEEEE. This CDR3 spans 15 amino acids. CDR3 nucleotide sequence: TGTGCCAGCAGCTTGGCCAACAGAGACAATCAGCCCCAGCATTTT. Translating gives CASSLANRDNQPQHF.

This rearrangement joins TRBV5-4 to TRBJ2-7; 7 bases map to TRBD2. The CDR3 loop spans 14 amino acids. In germline, CDR1 is SGHNT, CDR2 YYREEE (reference sequence). V lost 4 bases, J lost 4 bases, and 8 bases stayed unmatched. The CDR3 nucleotides are TGTGCCAGCAGCGGGAGCGGGGCCTTGTACGAGCAGTACTTC. This gives the protein CASSGSGALYEQYF. Using reference TRBV5-4 and TRBJ2-7 for the parts outside the CDR3, the full variable domain is ETGVTQSPTHLIKTRGQQVTLRCSSQSGHNTVSWYQQALGQGPQFIFQYYREEENGRGNFPPRFSGLQFPNYSSELNVNALELDDSALYLCASSGSGALYEQYFGPGTRLTVT.